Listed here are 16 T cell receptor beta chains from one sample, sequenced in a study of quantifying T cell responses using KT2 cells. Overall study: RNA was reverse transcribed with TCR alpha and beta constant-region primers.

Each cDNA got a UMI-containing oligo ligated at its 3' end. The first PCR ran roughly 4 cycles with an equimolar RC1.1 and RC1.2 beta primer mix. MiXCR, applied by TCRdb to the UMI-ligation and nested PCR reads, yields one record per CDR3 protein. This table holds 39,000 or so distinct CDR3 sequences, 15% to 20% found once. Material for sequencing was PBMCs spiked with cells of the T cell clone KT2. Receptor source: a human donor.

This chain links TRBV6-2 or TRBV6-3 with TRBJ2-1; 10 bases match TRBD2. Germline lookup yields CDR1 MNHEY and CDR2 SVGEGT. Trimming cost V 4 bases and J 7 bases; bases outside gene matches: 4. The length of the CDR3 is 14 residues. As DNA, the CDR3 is TGTGCCAGCAGTTCGAATAGCGGGAGGAATGAGCAGTTCTTC. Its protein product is CASSSNSGRNEQFF.

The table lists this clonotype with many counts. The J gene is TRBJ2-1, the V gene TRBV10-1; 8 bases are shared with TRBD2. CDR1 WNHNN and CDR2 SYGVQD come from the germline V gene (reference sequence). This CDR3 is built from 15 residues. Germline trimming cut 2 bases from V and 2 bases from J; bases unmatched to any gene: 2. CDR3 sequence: CASSEVGGAYNEQFF. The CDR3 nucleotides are TGCGCCAGCAGTGAGGTCGGGGGGGCCTACAATGAGCAGTTCTTC.

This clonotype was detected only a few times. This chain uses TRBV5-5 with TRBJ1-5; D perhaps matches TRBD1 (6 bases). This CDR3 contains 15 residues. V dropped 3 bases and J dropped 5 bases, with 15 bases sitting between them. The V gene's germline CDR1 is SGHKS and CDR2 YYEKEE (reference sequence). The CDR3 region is CASSWGVPGDQPQHF. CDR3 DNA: TGTGCCAGCAGCTGGGGGGTCCCAGGGGATCAGCCCCAGCATTTT.

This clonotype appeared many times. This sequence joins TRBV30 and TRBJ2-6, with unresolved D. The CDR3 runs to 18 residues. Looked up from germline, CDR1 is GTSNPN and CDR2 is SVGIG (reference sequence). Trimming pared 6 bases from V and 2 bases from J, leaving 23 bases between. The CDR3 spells CACPPPRTRDTGANVLTF. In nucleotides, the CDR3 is TGTGCCTGCCCCCCTCCCCGAACCAGAGACACTGGGGCCAACGTCCTGACTTTC.

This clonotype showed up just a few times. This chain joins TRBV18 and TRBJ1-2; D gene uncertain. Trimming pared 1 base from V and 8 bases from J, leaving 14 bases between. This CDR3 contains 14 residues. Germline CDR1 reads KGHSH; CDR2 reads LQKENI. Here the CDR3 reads CASSPQEIGKGYTF. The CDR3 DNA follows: TGTGCCAGCTCACCACAGGAGATAGGAAAAGGCTACACCTTC.

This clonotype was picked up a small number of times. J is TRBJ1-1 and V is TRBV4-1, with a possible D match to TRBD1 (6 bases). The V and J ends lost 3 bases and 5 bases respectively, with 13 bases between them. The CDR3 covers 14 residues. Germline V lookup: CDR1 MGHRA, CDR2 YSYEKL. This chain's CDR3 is CASSQNRAGTEAFF. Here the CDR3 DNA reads TGCGCCAGCAGCCAGAACAGGGCGGGGACTGAAGCTTTCTTT.

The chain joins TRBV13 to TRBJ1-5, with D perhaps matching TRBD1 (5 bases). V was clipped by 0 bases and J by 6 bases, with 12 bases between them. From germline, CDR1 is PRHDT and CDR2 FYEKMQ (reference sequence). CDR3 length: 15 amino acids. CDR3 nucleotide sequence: TGTGCCAGCAGCTTAGGCCTAGGGGAAGGTCAGCCCCAGCATTTT. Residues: CASSLGLGEGQPQHF.

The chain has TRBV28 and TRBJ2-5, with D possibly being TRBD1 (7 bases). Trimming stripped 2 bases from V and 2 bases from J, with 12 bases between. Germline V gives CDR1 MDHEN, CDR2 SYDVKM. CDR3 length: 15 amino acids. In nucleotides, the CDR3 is TGTGCCAGCAGTTTAGGGGGGACAGCGCAAGAGACCCAGTACTTC. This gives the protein CASSLGGTAQETQYF.

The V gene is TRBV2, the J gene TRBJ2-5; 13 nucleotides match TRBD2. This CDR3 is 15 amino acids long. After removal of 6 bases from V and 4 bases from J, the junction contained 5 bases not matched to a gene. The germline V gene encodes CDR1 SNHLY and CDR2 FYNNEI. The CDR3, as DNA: TGTGCCAGCAGACTAGCGGGAGGGCCCCGAGAGACCCAGTACTTC. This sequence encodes CASRLAGGPRETQYF.

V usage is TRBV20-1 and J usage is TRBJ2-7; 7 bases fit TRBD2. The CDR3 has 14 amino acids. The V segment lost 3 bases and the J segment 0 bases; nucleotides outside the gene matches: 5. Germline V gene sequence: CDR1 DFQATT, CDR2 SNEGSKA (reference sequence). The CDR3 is CSARPAGSSYEQYF. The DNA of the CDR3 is TGCAGTGCTAGGCCAGCGGGGAGCTCCTACGAGCAGTACTTC.

The CDR3 loop reads CASSLGGLVYEQYF. The CDR3 DNA follows: TGTGCCAGCAGTTTGGGGGGGTTAGTCTACGAGCAGTACTTC. The chain couples TRBV27 to TRBJ2-7, with TRBD2 matching 7 bases. V dropped 3 bases and J dropped 3; count of bases not matched to a gene: 5. This CDR3 is built from 14 residues. The V gene's germline CDR1 is MNHEY and CDR2 SMNVEV (reference sequence).

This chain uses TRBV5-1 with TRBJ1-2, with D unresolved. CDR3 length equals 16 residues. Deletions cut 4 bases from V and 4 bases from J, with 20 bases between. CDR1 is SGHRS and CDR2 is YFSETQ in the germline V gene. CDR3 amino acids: CASSPGSSAGSYGYTF. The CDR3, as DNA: TGCGCCAGCAGCCCCGGGAGCAGCGCAGGATCCTATGGCTACACCTTC.

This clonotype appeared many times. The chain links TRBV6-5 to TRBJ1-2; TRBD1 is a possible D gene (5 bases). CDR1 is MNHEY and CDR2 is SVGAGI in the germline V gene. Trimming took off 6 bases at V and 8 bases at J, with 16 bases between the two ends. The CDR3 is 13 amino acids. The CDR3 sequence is CASRPGTPEGYTF. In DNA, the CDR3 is TGTGCCAGCAGACCCGGGACCCCTGAGGGCTACACCTTC.

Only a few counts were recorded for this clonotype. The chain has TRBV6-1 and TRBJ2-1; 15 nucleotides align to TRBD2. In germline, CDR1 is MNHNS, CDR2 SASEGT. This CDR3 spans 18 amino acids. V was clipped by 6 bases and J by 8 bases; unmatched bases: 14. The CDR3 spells CASSEGLAGGLGFYEQFF. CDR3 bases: TGTGCCAGCAGCGAGGGACTAGCGGGAGGTTTGGGTTTTTATGAGCAGTTCTTC.

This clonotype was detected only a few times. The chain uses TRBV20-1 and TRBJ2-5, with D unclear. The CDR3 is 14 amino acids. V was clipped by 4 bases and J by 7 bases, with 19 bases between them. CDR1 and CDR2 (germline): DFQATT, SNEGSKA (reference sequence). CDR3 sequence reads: CSATTLSGSGTQYF. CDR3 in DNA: TGCAGTGCTACAACCTTATCTGGGTCTGGGACCCAGTACTTC.

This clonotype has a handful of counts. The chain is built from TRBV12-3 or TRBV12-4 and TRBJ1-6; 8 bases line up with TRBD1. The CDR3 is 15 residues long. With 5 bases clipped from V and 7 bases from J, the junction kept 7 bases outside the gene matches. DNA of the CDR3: TGTGCCAGCAGTGAATTCAGGGGGCGAAATTCACCCCTCCACTTT. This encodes CASSEFRGRNSPLHF.